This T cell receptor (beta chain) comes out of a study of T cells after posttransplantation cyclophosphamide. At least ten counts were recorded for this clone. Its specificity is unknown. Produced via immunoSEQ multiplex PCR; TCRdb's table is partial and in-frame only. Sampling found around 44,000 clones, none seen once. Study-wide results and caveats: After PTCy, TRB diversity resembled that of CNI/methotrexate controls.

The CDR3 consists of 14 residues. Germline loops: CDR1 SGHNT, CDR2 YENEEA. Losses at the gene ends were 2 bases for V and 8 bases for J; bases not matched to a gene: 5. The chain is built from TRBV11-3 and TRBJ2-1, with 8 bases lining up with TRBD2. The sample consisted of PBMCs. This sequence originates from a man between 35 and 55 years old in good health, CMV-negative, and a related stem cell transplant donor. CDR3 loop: CASSLTSGSDEQFF. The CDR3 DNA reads TGTGCCAGCAGCTTAACAAGCGGGAGTGATGAGCAGTTCTTC. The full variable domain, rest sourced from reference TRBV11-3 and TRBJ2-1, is EAGVVQSPRYKIIEKKQPVAFWCNPISGHNTLYWYLQNLGQGPELLIRYENEEAVDDSQLPKDRFSAERLKGVDSTLKIQPAELGDSAVYLCASSLTSGSDEQFFGPGTRLTVL.